This T cell receptor (beta chain) was observed in a study of neurological immune-mediated disorders. Notes on the study in general: The greatest TCR clonal expansion occurred in HTLV-1-associated myelopathy and the least in multiple sclerosis, which fell below healthy controls.

Germline CDR1 and CDR2: SGHKS and YYEKEE (reference sequence). The CDR3 loop spans 15 amino acids. With 5 bases removed from V and 2 bases from J, the gap between germline ends came to 15 bases. This clonotype was seen at least ten times. Its antigen is still unknown. The authors made cDNA by 5'RACE with 10-nucleotide random UMIs. Per sequencing run, 15-18 subjects together gave over 190 million TCR-beta sequences. MiXCR, applied by TCRdb to the 5' RACE reads, yields one record per CDR3 protein. The sample consists of under 85,000 distinct CDR3 sequences, about 9.4% of them appearing once. A blood bank in Maryland, USA, provided the volunteers who served as healthy controls.

Sequenced sample: PBMCs. This receptor was identified in a man aged 35 to 55 in good health. The chain carries TRBV5-5 and TRBJ2-3; no reliable D call. CDR3 protein: CASSFSARVTDTQYF. The CDR3 DNA reads as TGTGCCAGCAGTTTCTCGGCCAGAGTCACAGATACGCAGTATTTT.